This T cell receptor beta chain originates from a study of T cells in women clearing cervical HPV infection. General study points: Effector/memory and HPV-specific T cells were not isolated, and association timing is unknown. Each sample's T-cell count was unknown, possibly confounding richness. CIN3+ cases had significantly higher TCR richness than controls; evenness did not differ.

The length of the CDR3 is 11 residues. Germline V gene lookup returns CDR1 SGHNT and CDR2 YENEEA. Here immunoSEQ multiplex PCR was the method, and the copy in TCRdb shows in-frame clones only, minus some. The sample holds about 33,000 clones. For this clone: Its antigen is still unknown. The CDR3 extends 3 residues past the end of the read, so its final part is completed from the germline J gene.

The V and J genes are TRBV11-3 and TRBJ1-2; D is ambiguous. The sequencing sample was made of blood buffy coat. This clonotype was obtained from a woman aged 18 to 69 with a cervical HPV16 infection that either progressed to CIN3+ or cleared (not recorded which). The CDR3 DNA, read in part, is TGTGCCAGCTTTGTGGCAGATACC. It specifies CASFVADT. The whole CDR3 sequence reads CASFVADTYTF.